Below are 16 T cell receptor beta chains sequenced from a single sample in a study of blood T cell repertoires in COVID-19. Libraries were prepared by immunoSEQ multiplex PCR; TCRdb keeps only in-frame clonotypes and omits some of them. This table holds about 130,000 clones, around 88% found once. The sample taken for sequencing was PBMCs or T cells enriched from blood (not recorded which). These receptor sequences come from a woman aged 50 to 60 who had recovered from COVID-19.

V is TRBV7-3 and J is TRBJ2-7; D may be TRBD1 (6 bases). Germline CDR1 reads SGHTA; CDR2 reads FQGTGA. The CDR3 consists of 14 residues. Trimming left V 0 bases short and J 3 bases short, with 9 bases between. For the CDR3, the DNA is TGTGCCAGCAGCTTAACGGGGGACATCTACGAGCAGTACTTC. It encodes CASSLTGDIYEQYF. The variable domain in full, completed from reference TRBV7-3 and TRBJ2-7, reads GAGVSQTPSNKVTEKGKYVELRCDPISGHTALYWYRQSLGQGPEFLIYFQGTGAADDSGLPNDRFFAVRPEGSVSTLKIQRTERGDSAVYLCASSLTGDIYEQYFGPGTRLTVT.

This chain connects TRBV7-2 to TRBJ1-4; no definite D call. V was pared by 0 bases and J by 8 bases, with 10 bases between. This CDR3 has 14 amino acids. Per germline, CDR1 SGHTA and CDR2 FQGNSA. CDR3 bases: TGTGCCAGCAGCTTAGCCCGAAGAGGGGAAAAACTGTTTTTT. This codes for CASSLARRGEKLFF.

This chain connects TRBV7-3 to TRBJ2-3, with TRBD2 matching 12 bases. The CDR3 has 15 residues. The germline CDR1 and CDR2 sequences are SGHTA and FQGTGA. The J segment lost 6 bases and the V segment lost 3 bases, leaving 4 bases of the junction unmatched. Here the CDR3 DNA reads TGTGCCAGCAGCTTTACCGGGACTAGCGGGGATACGCAGTATTTT. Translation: CASSFTGTSGDTQYF.

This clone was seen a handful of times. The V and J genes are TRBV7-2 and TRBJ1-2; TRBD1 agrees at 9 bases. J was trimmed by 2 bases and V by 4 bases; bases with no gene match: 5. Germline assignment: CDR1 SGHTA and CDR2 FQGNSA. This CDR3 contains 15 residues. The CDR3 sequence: CASSSQQGANYGYTF. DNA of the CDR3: TGTGCCAGCAGCTCCCAACAGGGGGCAAACTATGGCTACACCTTC.

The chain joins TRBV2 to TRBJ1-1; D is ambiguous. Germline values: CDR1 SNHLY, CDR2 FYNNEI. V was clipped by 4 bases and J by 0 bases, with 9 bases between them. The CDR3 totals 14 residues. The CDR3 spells CASSVEFMNTEAFF. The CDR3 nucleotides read TGTGCCAGCAGTGTTGAGTTCATGAACACTGAAGCTTTCTTT.

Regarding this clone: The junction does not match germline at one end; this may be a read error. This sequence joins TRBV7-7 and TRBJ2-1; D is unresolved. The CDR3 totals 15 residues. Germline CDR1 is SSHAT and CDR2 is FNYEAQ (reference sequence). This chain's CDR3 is CASSLQWAGNNEQFF. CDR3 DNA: TGTGCTAGCAGCCTACAATGGGCCGGCAACAATGAGCAGTTCTTC.

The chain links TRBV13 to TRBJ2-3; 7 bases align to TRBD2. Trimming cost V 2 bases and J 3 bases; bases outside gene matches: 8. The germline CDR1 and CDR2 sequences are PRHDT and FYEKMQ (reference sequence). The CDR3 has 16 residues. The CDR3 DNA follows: TGTGCCAGCAGCTTACGTCGACTAGCTCTAACAGATACGCAGTATTTT. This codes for CASSLRRLALTDTQYF.

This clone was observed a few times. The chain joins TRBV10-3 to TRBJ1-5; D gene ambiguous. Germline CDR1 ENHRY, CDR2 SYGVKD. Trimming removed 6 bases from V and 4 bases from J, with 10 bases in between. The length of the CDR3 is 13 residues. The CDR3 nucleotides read TGTGCCATCAGATCAACAGAGAATCAGCCCCAGCATTTT. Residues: CAIRSTENQPQHF.

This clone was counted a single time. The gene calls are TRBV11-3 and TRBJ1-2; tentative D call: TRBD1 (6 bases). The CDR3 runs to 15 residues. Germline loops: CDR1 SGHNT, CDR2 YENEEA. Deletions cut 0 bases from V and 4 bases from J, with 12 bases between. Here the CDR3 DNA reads TGTGCCAGCAGCTTAGAGGGGGCGCGTTTCTATGGCTACACCTTC. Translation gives CASSLEGARFYGYTF.

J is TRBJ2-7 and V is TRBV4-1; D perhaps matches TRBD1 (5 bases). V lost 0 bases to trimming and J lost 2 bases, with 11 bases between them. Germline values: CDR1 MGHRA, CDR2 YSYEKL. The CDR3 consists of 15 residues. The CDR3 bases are TGCGCCAGCAGCCAAGAAAAGAGACAGACCTACGAGCAGTACTTC. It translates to CASSQEKRQTYEQYF.

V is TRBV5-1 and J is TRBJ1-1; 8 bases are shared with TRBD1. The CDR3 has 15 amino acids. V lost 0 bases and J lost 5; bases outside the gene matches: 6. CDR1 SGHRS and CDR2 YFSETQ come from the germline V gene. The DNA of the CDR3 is TGCGCCAGCAGCTTGGCCCTGACAGGGGTTACTGAAGCTTTCTTT. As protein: CASSLALTGVTEAFF. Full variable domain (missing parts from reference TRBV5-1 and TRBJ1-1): KAGVTQTPRYLIKTRGQQVTLSCSPISGHRSVSWYQQTPGQGLQFLFEYFSETQRNKGNFPGRFSGRQFSNSRSEMNVSTLELGDSALYLCASSLALTGVTEAFFGQGTRLTVV.

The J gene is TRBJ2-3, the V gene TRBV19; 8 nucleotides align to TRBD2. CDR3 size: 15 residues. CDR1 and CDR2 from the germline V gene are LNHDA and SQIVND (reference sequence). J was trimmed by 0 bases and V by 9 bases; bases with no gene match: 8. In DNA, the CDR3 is TGTGCCAGCAGCCGGGCTAGCGGGAGCACAGATACGCAGTATTTT. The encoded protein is CASSRASGSTDTQYF.

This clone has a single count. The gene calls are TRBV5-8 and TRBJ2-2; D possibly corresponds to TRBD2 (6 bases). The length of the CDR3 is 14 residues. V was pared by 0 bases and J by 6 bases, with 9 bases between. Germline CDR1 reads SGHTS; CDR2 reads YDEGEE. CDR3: CASSLVWGAGELFF. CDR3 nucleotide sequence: TGTGCCAGCAGCTTGGTTTGGGGGGCCGGGGAGCTGTTTTTT.

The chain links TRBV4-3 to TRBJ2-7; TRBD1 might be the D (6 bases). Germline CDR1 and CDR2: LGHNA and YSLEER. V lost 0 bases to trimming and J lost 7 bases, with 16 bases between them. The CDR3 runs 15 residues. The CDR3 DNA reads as TGCGCCAGCAGCCAAGATAGACAGGCTAGAATTGAGCAGTACTTC. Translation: CASSQDRQARIEQYF.

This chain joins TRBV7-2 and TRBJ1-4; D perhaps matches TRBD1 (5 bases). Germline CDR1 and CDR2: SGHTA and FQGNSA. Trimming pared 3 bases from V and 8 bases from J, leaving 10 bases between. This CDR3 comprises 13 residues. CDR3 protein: CASSFGNREKLFF. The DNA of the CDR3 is TGTGCCAGCAGCTTCGGCAACAGGGAAAAACTGTTTTTT. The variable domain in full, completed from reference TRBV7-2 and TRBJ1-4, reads GAGVSQSPSNKVTEKGKDVELRCDPISGHTALYWYRQSLGQGLEFLIYFQGNSAPDKSGLPSDRFSAERTGGSVSTLTIQRTQQEDSAVYLCASSFGNREKLFFGSGTQLSVL.

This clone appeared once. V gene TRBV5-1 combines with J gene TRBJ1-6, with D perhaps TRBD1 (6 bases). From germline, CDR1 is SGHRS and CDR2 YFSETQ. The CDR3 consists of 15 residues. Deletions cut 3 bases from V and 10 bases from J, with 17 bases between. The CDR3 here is CASSSEMAGVSPLHF. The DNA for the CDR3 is TGCGCCAGCAGCTCTGAGATGGCAGGGGTCTCACCCCTCCACTTT.